The 23 T cell receptor beta chains given below trace back to one sample, sequenced in a study of blood T cell repertoires in COVID-19. Profiling relied on immunoSEQ multiplex PCR, and the TCRdb table lists in-frame clones only, not all of them. The data show approximately 170,000 clones, 86% seen once. The sequenced sample was peripheral blood. Source of these receptors: a man between 45 and 60 years old with active or convalescent COVID-19.

This rearrangement joins TRBV27 to TRBJ2-1; no reliable D call. This CDR3 has 14 residues. The V end was cut by 5 bases, the J end by 3 bases, with 11 bases between. CDR1 is MNHEY and CDR2 is SMNVEV in the germline V gene (reference sequence). The CDR3 sequence is CASSPSRLYNEQFF. CDR3 DNA: TGTGCCAGCAGTCCTTCTCGACTCTACAATGAGCAGTTCTTC.

The chain couples TRBV10-2 to TRBJ1-6, with 8 bases lining up with TRBD1. V gave up 8 bases and J gave up 3 bases; unmatched junction bases: 3. The CDR3 covers 14 residues. From germline, CDR1 is WSHSY and CDR2 SAAADI. The CDR3 reads CASGRGLYNSPLHF. The CDR3 DNA sequence: TGCGCCAGCGGCAGGGGGCTCTATAATTCACCCCTCCACTTT.

J is TRBJ2-7 and V is TRBV5-1, with D perhaps matching TRBD2 (6 bases). Germline lookup yields CDR1 SGHRS and CDR2 YFSETQ. The V end was cut by 0 bases, the J end by 1 base, with 11 bases between. The CDR3 sequence is 15 residues long. In DNA, the CDR3 is TGCGCCAGCAGCTTGGTCGTTGGGGGGTCCTACGAGCAGTACTTC. This gives the protein CASSLVVGGSYEQYF.

The CDR3 DNA reads TGTGCCAGCACCCTAGGACTGGCATCAGATACGCAGTATTTT. Its protein product is CASTLGLASDTQYF. This chain links TRBV25-1 with TRBJ2-3; maybe TRBD2 (5 bases). CDR3 length: 14 amino acids. V shed 7 bases and J shed 4 bases, with 15 bases lying between them. Germline V gives CDR1 MGHDK, CDR2 SYGVNS.

Worth noting for this clone: Other DNA sequences in the same sample also yield this CDR3. The CDR3 region has the DNA TGTGCCAGCAGTTATAGGGGAAACACTGAAGCTTTCTTT. It yields the protein CASSYRGNTEAFF. This sequence joins TRBV6-5 and TRBJ1-1; tentative D call: TRBD1 (5 bases). The V gene lost 3 bases and the J gene lost 2 bases, with 7 bases spanning the gap. The CDR3 runs 13 residues. Germline V gene lookup returns CDR1 MNHEY and CDR2 SVGAGI.

V is TRBV11-2 and J is TRBJ2-7, with 7 bases fitting TRBD2. The CDR3 totals 15 residues. In germline, CDR1 is SGHAT, CDR2 FQNNGV. V shed 6 bases and J 2 bases; nucleotides not matched to a gene: 10. The CDR3 coding sequence is TGTGCCAGCAGGAATGGGGAGGGGCAAGCCTACGAGCAGTACTTC. Amino acids: CASRNGEGQAYEQYF.

The chain employs TRBV3-1 (or the pseudogene TRBV3-2) and TRBJ1-1; 11 positions agree with TRBD1. CDR1 and CDR2 (germline): LGHDT, YNNKEL (reference sequence). The CDR3 has 14 residues. Germline trimming cut 4 bases from V and 3 bases from J; bases unmatched to any gene: 1. The CDR3 spells CASSRGQGDTEAFF. The CDR3 region has the DNA TGTGCCAGCAGCCGGGGACAGGGGGACACTGAAGCTTTCTTT.

V is TRBV15 and J is TRBJ2-6; D may be TRBD1 (6 bases). The CDR3 loop spans 17 amino acids. Trimming took 2 bases from V and 0 from J, leaving 11 bases between them. Germline V gene data show CDR1 as LNHNV and CDR2 as YYDKDF (reference sequence). Here the CDR3 DNA reads TGTGCCACCAGCAGAACAGGGTCCGGCTCTGGGGCCAACGTCCTGACTTTC. It translates to CATSRTGSGSGANVLTF.

This clone was detected a few times. The rearrangement joins TRBV5-6 to TRBJ1-5, with a weak D call TRBD1 (5 bases). The CDR3 totals 18 residues. Trimming shortened V by 2 bases and J by 1 base, and 19 bases separated the two germline ends. The germline V gene has CDR1 SGHDT and CDR2 YYEEEE. The DNA of the CDR3 is TGTGCCAGCAGCTTACTAACAGGAGGGGCAGGGAGCAATCAGCCCCAGCATTTT. It codes for CASSLLTGGAGSNQPQHF.

A few counts support this clone. This sequence joins TRBV19 and TRBJ1-1; D not resolved. Germline loops: CDR1 LNHDA, CDR2 SQIVND (reference sequence). Trimming removed 3 bases from V and 3 bases from J, with 11 bases in between. CDR3 length: 14 residues. The CDR3 coding sequence is TGTGCCAGTAGTATGAATGAGAGGGACACTGAAGCTTTCTTT. This gives the protein CASSMNERDTEAFF.

The sample holds a few counts of this clone. The V and J genes are TRBV30 and TRBJ1-6, with 8 positions matching TRBD1. V lost 3 bases to trimming and J lost 6 bases; unmatched junction nucleotides: 10. Germline-derived CDR1 and CDR2 are GTSNPN and SVGIG (reference sequence). The length of the CDR3 is 16 residues. The CDR3 spells CAWRSRQGNSNSPLHF. Written as DNA, the CDR3 is TGTGCCTGGAGGTCCCGACAGGGGAATTCTAATTCACCCCTCCACTTT.

V usage is TRBV7-9 and J usage is TRBJ1-1, with D unresolved. This CDR3 has 13 amino acids. Trimming removed 5 bases from V and 3 bases from J, with 10 bases in between. CDR1 is SEHNR, CDR2 FQNEAQ, per germline (reference sequence). In nucleotides, the CDR3 is TGTGCCAGCAGCCTTACAGCAGACACTGAAGCTTTCTTT. Protein product: CASSLTADTEAFF.

The CDR3 reads CAISESWAGGSEAFF. Written as DNA, the CDR3 is TGTGCCATCAGTGAGTCGTGGGCAGGGGGGTCTGAAGCTTTCTTT. V is TRBV10-3 and J is TRBJ1-1, with 7 nucleotides matching TRBD1. Germline V lookup: CDR1 ENHRY, CDR2 SYGVKD. The CDR3 is made up of 15 amino acids. Trimming removed 0 bases from V and 6 bases from J; junction bases left unmatched: 7.

This clone was picked up one time. CDR3 nucleotides: TGTGCCAGCAGTCCCGGGACAGGCTACGAGCAGTACTTC. Its translation: CASSPGTGYEQYF. The gene calls are TRBV12-3 or TRBV12-4 and TRBJ2-7, with 8 bases aligning to TRBD1. CDR3 length equals 13 residues. V lost 5 bases and J lost 3; bases outside the gene matches: 3.

The V gene is TRBV19, the J gene TRBJ1-5; 7 nucleotides align to TRBD1. The V segment lost 7 bases and the J segment 3 bases; nucleotides outside the gene matches: 12. The CDR3 runs 16 residues. Germline loops: CDR1 LNHDA, CDR2 SQIVND (reference sequence). CDR3: CASNARGQGVNQPQHF. The CDR3 bases are TGTGCCAGTAACGCACGGGGGCAGGGGGTCAATCAGCCCCAGCATTTT.

V usage is TRBV30 and J usage is TRBJ1-5, with D uncertain. The CDR3 has 12 residues. The ends were cut back, 1 base at V and 6 bases at J, with 7 bases in the middle. Germline V gives CDR1 GTSNPN, CDR2 SVGIG (reference sequence). The CDR3 nucleotides read TGTGCCTGGAGTGCTGGCGGTCAGCCCCAGCATTTT. As protein: CAWSAGGQPQHF.

This sequence joins TRBV24-1 and TRBJ2-5; TRBD2 aligns across 10 bases. The CDR3 is 16 residues long. The ends lost 3 bases at V and 2 bases at J; junction bases unmatched: 5. Per germline, CDR1 KGHDR and CDR2 SFDVKD. The CDR3, as DNA: TGTGCCACCAGTGATCGGCTAGCGGGAGTTCAAGAGACCCAGTACTTC. Amino acids: CATSDRLAGVQETQYF.

This sequence joins TRBV28 and TRBJ2-7; 9 bases fit TRBD1. V shed 7 bases and J 3 bases; nucleotides not matched to a gene: 10. Germline CDR1 MDHEN, CDR2 SYDVKM. CDR3 length: 15 residues. DNA for the CDR3: TGTGCCAGCACCCTAACAGGGGGCCTTATCTACGAGCAGTACTTC. It codes for CASTLTGGLIYEQYF.

This chain uses TRBV7-2 with TRBJ2-5, with TRBD2 matching over 13 bases. Germline V gene lookup returns CDR1 SGHTA and CDR2 FQGNSA. V lost 1 base and J lost 0; bases outside the gene matches: 8. This CDR3 has 19 amino acids. The CDR3 region has the DNA TGTGCCAGCAGCTTAGTCGGACTAGCGGGGGCCCTGTACCAAGAGACCCAGTACTTC. It is translated as CASSLVGLAGALYQETQYF.

Details on this clone: Other DNA sequences within the sample encode an identical CDR3. The V call is TRBV29-1, the J call TRBJ2-7; the match to TRBD2 covers 8 bases. Germline V CDR1 and CDR2: SQVTM, ANQGSEA. After removal of 5 bases from V and 7 bases from J, the junction contained 4 bases not matched to a gene. This CDR3 has 11 amino acids. CDR3 in amino acids: CSVREGGEQYF. Written as DNA, the CDR3 is TGCAGCGTTCGGGAGGGGGGGGAGCAGTACTTC.

The chain is built from TRBV20-1 and TRBJ1-1; D unclear. Trimming removed 3 bases from V and 8 bases from J, with 13 bases in between. This CDR3 spans 12 amino acids. Germline V gives CDR1 DFQATT, CDR2 SNEGSKA (reference sequence). The CDR3 nucleotides read TGCAGTGCTAGTTTTCAAAGAGGGGAAGCTTTCTTT. It is translated as CSASFQRGEAFF.

The chain recombines TRBV11-2 with TRBJ2-1, with 10 nucleotides matching TRBD1. The J segment lost 5 bases and the V segment lost 3 bases, leaving 4 bases of the junction unmatched. Germline V gives CDR1 SGHAT, CDR2 FQNNGV. CDR3 length: 15 residues. In nucleotides, the CDR3 is TGTGCCAGCAGCTTCGGGACAGGGGCTCACAATGAGCAGTTCTTC. It codes for CASSFGTGAHNEQFF.

The rearrangement joins TRBV7-7 to TRBJ1-5, with 9 nucleotides matching TRBD1. V gave up 1 base and J gave up 0 bases; unmatched junction bases: 10. CDR1 and CDR2 from the germline V gene are SSHAT and FNYEAQ (reference sequence). The CDR3 is 19 amino acids. The CDR3 coding sequence is TGTGCCAGCAGCTTAGGAAAGGACAGGGGAAGGGATAGCAATCAGCCCCAGCATTTT. Protein product: CASSLGKDRGRDSNQPQHF.